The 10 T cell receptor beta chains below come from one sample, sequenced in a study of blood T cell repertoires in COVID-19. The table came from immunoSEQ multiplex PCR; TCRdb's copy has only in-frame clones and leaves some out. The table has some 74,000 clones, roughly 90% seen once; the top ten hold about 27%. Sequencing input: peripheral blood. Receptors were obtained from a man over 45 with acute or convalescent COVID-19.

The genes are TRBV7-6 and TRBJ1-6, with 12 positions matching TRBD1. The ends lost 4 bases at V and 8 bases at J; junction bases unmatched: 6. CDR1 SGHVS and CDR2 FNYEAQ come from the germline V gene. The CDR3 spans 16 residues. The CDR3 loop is CASSSGQGAWDSPLHF. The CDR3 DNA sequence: TGTGCCAGCAGCTCGGGACAGGGGGCGTGGGATTCACCCCTCCACTTT.

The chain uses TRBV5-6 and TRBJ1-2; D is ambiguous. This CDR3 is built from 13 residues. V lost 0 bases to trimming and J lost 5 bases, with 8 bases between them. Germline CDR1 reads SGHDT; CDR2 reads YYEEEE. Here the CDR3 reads CASSLGAVYGYTF. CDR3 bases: TGTGCCAGCAGCTTGGGGGCCGTATATGGCTACACCTTC.

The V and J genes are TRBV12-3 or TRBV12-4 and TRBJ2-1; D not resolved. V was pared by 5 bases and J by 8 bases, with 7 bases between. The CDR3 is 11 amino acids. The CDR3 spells CASSQVYEQFF. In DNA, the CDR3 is TGTGCCAGCAGTCAGGTCTATGAGCAGTTCTTC.

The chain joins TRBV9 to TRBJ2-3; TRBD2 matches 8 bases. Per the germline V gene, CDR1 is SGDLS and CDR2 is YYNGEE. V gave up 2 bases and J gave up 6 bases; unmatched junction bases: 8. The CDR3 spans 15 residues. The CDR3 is CASSVKAGVGDTQYF. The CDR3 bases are TGTGCCAGCAGCGTCAAAGCGGGGGTTGGGGATACGCAGTATTTT.

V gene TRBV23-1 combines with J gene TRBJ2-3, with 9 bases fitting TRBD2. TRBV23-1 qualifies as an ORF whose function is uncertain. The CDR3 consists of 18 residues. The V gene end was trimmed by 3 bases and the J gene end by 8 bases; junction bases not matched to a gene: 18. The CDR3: CASSHMLSGGGADGTQYF. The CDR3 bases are TGCGCCAGCAGTCATATGCTGAGTGGCGGGGGGGCCGACGGTACGCAGTATTTT.

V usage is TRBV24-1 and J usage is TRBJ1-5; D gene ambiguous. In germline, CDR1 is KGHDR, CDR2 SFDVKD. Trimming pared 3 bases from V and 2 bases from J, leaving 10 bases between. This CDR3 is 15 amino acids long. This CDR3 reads CATSDVGPGNQPQHF. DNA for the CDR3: TGTGCCACCAGTGATGTGGGCCCCGGCAATCAGCCCCAGCATTTT.

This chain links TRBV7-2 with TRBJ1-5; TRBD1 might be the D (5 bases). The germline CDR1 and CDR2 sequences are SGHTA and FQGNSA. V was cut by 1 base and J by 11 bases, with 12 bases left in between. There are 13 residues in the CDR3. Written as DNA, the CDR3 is TGTGCCAGCAGCTTAGGCCGGACAAGGTCCCAGCATTTT. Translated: CASSLGRTRSQHF. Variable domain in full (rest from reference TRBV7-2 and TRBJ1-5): GAGVSQSPSNKVTEKGKDVELRCDPISGHTALYWYRQSLGQGLEFLIYFQGNSAPDKSGLPSDRFSAERTGGSVSTLTIQRTQQEDSAVYLCASSLGRTRSQHFGDGTRLSIL.

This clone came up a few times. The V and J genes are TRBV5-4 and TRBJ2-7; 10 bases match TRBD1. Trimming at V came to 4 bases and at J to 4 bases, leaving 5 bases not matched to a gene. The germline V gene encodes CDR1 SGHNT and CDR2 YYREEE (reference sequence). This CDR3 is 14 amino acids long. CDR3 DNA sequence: TGTGCCAGCAGCCCGACAGGGGGCGCGTACGAGCAGTACTTC. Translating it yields CASSPTGGAYEQYF.

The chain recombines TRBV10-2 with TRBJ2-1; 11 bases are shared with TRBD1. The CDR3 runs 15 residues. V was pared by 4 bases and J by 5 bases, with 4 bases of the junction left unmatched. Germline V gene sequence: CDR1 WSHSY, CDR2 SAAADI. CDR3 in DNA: TGCGCCAGCAGTGTCGGACAGGGGGCACACAATGAGCAGTTCTTC. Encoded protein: CASSVGQGAHNEQFF.

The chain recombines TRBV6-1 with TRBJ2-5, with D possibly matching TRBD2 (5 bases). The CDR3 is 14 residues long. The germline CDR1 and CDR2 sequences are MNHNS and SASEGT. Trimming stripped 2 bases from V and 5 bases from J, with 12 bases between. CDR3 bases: TGTGCCAGCAGTGAACCCCTAGCACGGGAGACCCAGTACTTC. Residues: CASSEPLARETQYF.